This entry features one T cell receptor (beta chain) sequence. The antigen is not known. The primer mix had 60 Vbeta and 13 Jbeta primers. Profiling relied on immunoSEQ multiplex PCR, and the TCRdb table lists in-frame clones only, not all of them. The table includes about 70,000 clones, around four fifths detected once. The CDR3 covers 12 residues. From germline, CDR1 is SEHNR and CDR2 FQNEAQ (reference sequence). Trimming shortened V by 5 bases and J by 7 bases, and 12 bases separated the two germline ends. This specimen belongs to a study of cytomegalovirus exposure and HLA in healthy donors. Study conclusions and caveats: Researchers reported in a later analysis that a missense DCLRE1C variant was tied to TCR beta V- and J-gene trimming. Accurate HLA-A and HLA-B prediction from TCR beta sequences was reported for most subjects.

This sequence joins TRBV7-9 and TRBJ2-7; a weak D match, TRBD2 (5 bases). The material sequenced was PBMCs. The TCR was taken from a girl aged 5-17 years in good health and CMV-seropositive. For the CDR3, the DNA is TGTGCCAGCAGCAACCTCGGGGTGGAGCAGTACTTC. Protein: CASSNLGVEQYF.